This TCR beta chain was recorded in a study of regulatory T cells in long-lasting Graves disease. CDR3 length: 14 residues. Germline V lookup: CDR1 DFQATT, CDR2 SNEGSKA (reference sequence). V was clipped by 0 bases and J by 10 bases; unmatched bases: 4. The time point: newly diagnosed GD, antithyroid drugs for less than 3 months. There was RNA extracted from PBMCs, and the TCR library was made from it. Relying on iRepertoire HTBI primers and Arm-PCR of CDR3 regions, the team built TCR beta libraries. TCRdb re-called the multiplex PCR reads through MiXCR, storing one row per CDR3 protein. The table has 350,000 to 550,000 distinct CDR3 sequences, about 15% seen once. These same data were also listed under a study on T cells in Graves' hyperthyroidism and ophthalmopathy.

Sequenced here: peripheral blood mononuclear cells (PBMCs), sampled at new diagnosis, from a patient treated with antithyroid drugs. The sequence was collected from a woman aged 25-40 years with Graves disease. The rearrangement joins TRBV20-1 to TRBJ1-6; 9 bases are a match to TRBD1. The DNA for the CDR3 is TGCAGTGCTAGAGACGGGACAGGGCGCTCACCCCTCCACTTT. Translated, it gives CSARDGTGRSPLHF.